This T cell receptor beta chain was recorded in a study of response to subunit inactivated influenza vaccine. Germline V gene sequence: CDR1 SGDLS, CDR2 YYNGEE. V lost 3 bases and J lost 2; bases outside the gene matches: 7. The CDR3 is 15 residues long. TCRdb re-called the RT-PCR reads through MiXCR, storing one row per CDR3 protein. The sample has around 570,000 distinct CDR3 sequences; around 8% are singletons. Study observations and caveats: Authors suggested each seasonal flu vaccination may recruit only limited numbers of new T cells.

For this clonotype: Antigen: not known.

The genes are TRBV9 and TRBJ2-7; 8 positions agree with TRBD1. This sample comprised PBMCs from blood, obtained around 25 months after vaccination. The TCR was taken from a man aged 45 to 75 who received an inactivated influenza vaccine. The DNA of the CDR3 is TGTGCCAGCAGCGCTCAACCGGGACAGGCCTACGAGCAGTACTTC. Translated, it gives CASSAQPGQAYEQYF.